The sequence of this TCR beta chain was determined in a study of blood T cell repertoires in COVID-19. Looked up from germline, CDR1 is SQVTM and CDR2 is ANQGSEA. CDR3 length: 13 amino acids. Of note for this clone: One end of the junction varies from germline; a read error may be responsible.

Study processing details: Using reference gene primer amplification, nucleated cell counts were estimated. Profiled with immunoSEQ multiplex PCR; TCRdb holds only in-frame clones, not every one. V and J calls plus clone size are reproduced from that table; the DNA served to infer D and trimming. Here the sample spans over 100,000 clones, roughly 80% being singletons. The sample comprised peripheral blood. This sequence was found in a man between 65 and 80 years old with acute or convalescent COVID-19. J is TRBJ1-2 and V is TRBV29-1; 8 bases map to TRBD1. For the CDR3, the DNA is TGCAGCGCCGGACAGGGTGCTAAATATGGCTACACCTTC. Translating it yields CSAGQGAKYGYTF.